The rows below give T cell receptor beta chains drawn from one sample of a study of STAT5B mutations in CD4+ large granular lymphocyte leukemia. The table came from immunoSEQ multiplex PCR; TCRdb's copy has only in-frame clones and leaves some out. The data contain some 29,000 clones, roughly three quarters of them singletons. Sequencing used CD4+ T cells from blood buffy coats. The receptors stem from a human donor in good health. The CDR3 runs from the conserved cysteine through the conserved F or W. The order of the fields is CDR3 DNA, CDR3 protein, J gene, D gene, V gene, clone size. D genes are given only for firm matches. Clone size, where shown, is once, few, many, or a class for clones that have expanded.

TGTGCCAGCAGTTACTCCATTGGACAGGGAAACACCATATATTTT | CASSYSIGQGNTIYF | TRBJ1-3 | . | TRBV6-5 | .
TGTGCCAGCAGTTACGTGGGAGGGTTCGGGGGCTACACCTTC | CASSYVGGFGGYTF | TRBJ1-2 | . | TRBV6-5 | once
TGTGCCAGCAGCTTAGCGGGGGGAAATGGCTACACCTTC | CASSLAGGNGYTF | TRBJ1-2 | . | TRBV7-2 | .
TGTGCCACCAGCAGAGATCTAGCTAGGTACAATGAGCAGTTCTTC | CATSRDLARYNEQFF | TRBJ2-1 | . | TRBV15 | once
TGCAGCGTTAGTCTCGTGGGCAGGCCCTACGAGCAGTACTTC | CSVSLVGRPYEQYF | TRBJ2-7 | . | TRBV29-1 | .
TGTGCCATCGGGGGACTAGCGGGGGGGCAGGGGGAGACCCAGTACTTC | CAIGGLAGGQGETQYF | TRBJ2-5 | TRBD2 | TRBV10-3 | .
TGTGCCAGCAGTGGGACCTTCAACCCAGGCAATCAGCCCCAGCATTTT | CASSGTFNPGNQPQHF | TRBJ1-5 | . | TRBV2 | .
TGTGCCAGCAGCTTAGAAGGGAGCTCCTACAATGAGCAGTTCTTC | CASSLEGSSYNEQFF | TRBJ2-1 | . | TRBV7-2 | .
TGTGCCAGCAGTCTGACCTCAGCGCAGTACTTC | CASSLTSAQYF | TRBJ2-7 | . | TRBV6-5 | .
TGTGCCAGCAGTGCGGACAGGAACTATGGCTACACCTTC | CASSADRNYGYTF | TRBJ1-2 | TRBD1 | TRBV7-9 | .
TGTGCCAGCAGATCGGACAGAAACTCCTATAATTCACCCCTCCACTTT | CASRSDRNSYNSPLHF | TRBJ1-6 | . | TRBV7-2 | .
TGTGCCAGTAGTTCCCCCCTGGCGGGGGCCTACGAGCAGTACTTC | CASSSPLAGAYEQYF | TRBJ2-7 | TRBD2 | TRBV19 | few
TGTGCCAGCAGCACCCGGACTAGCGGGGGGGCCAGAGGAGAGACCCAGTACTTC | CASSTRTSGGARGETQYF | TRBJ2-5 | TRBD2 | TRBV7-2 | .
TGTGCCAGCAGCCTTTCACGGACAGGGGGCATGGGCTACACCTTC | CASSLSRTGGMGYTF | TRBJ1-2 | TRBD1 | TRBV6-6 | .
TGTTCATTTGGAGGGGGGGGACCTAGCACAGATACGCAGTATTTT | CSFGGGGPSTDTQYF | TRBJ2-3 | . | TRBV29-1 | .
TGTGCCAGCAGCTTAAGAGGGGGGCCAGGTACCGGGGAGCTGTTTTTT | CASSLRGGPGTGELFF | TRBJ2-2 | . | TRBV7-8 | .
TGTGCCAGTAGTATAGTGAGGGGTGATGGCTACACCTTC | CASSIVRGDGYTF | TRBJ1-2 | . | TRBV19 | .
TGTGCCAGCAGTGAAATGGTGGCAGGGAAAGTCTATGGCTACACCTTC | CASSEMVAGKVYGYTF | TRBJ1-2 | . | TRBV6-1 | .
TGTGCCAGCAGCTCGACCGTCGGTTCCTATGGCTACACCTTC | CASSSTVGSYGYTF | TRBJ1-2 | . | TRBV5-6 | .
TGTGCCAGCAGCTTAAGTGGGGCGGGGAAAAGCACAGATACGCAGTATTTT | CASSLSGAGKSTDTQYF | TRBJ2-3 | . | TRBV11-2 | .
TGTGCCAGCGGACAGGTCAACAATTCACCCCTCCACTTT | CASGQVNNSPLHF | TRBJ1-6 | TRBD1 | TRBV6-5 | few
TGTGCCAGCAGTGGTACAGGGTACACTGAAGCTTTCTTT | CASSGTGYTEAFF | TRBJ1-1 | . | TRBV6-1 | .
TGTGCCAGCAGCATGGGAGGGACAGGGGGCTGGGAGACCCAGTACTTC | CASSMGGTGGWETQYF | TRBJ2-5 | TRBD1 | TRBV9 | once
TGTGCCAGCAGTGAACGGGCAGGGGGCGAAGCTTTCTTT | CASSERAGGEAFF | TRBJ1-1 | TRBD1 | TRBV6-1 | .
TGCGCCAGCAGCCAAGAGCGGGGACAGGGCCAAGAGACCCAGTACTTC | CASSQERGQGQETQYF | TRBJ2-5 | TRBD1 | TRBV4-1 | once
TGTGCCAGCTCGCCGGGGACAGGGGGTATCTCTGAAGCTTTCTTT | CASSPGTGGISEAFF | TRBJ1-1 | TRBD1 | TRBV18 | .
TGTGCCAGTAGTATACGGGGACAGGGGACTGGAAACACCATATATTTT | CASSIRGQGTGNTIYF | TRBJ1-3 | TRBD1 | TRBV19 | .
TGTGCCAGCAGCTTAACGAATCCTGGGCCGAAGTTGGATACGCAGTATTTT | CASSLTNPGPKLDTQYF | TRBJ2-3 | . | TRBV7-2 | .
TGTGCCAGCAGCGCGGGGGGGCCGGGAGAGACCCAGTACTTC | CASSAGGPGETQYF | TRBJ2-5 | TRBD2 | TRBV7-7 | .
TGTGCCAGCAGTTTATCGGACAGGGCTGGCGGCTACACCTTC | CASSLSDRAGGYTF | TRBJ1-2 | TRBD1 | TRBV27 | few
TGCAGCGTTGAAGATCTTCCTAGCGGGGGGGCCCGTAACATTCAGTACTTC | CSVEDLPSGGARNIQYF | TRBJ2-4 | TRBD2 | TRBV29-1 | .
TGTGCCACCAGCAGATTTGGACAGGGGGACACTGAAGCTTTCTTT | CATSRFGQGDTEAFF | TRBJ1-1 | TRBD1 | TRBV15 | .
TGTGCCAGCACCGAGGACCCGGCAATGTCCTACGAGCAGTACTTC | CASTEDPAMSYEQYF | TRBJ2-7 | . | TRBV6-1 | .
TGTGCCAGCAGTTCAACTAGCGGGGGGGCCTACGAGCAGTACTTC | CASSSTSGGAYEQYF | TRBJ2-7 | TRBD2 | TRBV27 | .
TGCGCCAGCAGCGTGCTAGCGGGGGGCGGAGCGGACCAAGAGACCCAGTACTTC | CASSVLAGGGADQETQYF | TRBJ2-5 | TRBD2 | TRBV5-1 | .
TGTGCCAGCAGCCCCTGGGACAGGGACACTGAAGCTTTCTTT | CASSPWDRDTEAFF | TRBJ1-1 | TRBD1 | TRBV7-9 | .
TGTGCCAGCAGCACTTCTAGCGGGGGGAGCTCCTACAATGAGCAGTTCTTC | CASSTSSGGSSYNEQFF | TRBJ2-1 | TRBD2 | TRBV9 | .
TGTGCCAGCACCTCCAGACGGGGGTTGGATCAGCCCCAGCATTTT | CASTSRRGLDQPQHF | TRBJ1-5 | . | TRBV28 | .
TGTGCCAGCAGCTTTAGGGGGGAGCGGGGGGCTGAGCAGTTCTTC | CASSFRGERGAEQFF | TRBJ2-1 | TRBD2 | TRBV7-2 | .
TGTGCCAGCAGCGAATTTCCTGGGGGCTATGGCTACACCTTC | CASSEFPGGYGYTF | TRBJ1-2 | . | TRBV7-2 | .